Included here is one TCR beta chain sequence, with context. The data derive from a study of T-cell reconstitution after alpha-beta-depleted transplantation in children. Germline V gene lookup returns CDR1 SGHTA and CDR2 FQGNSA. This CDR3 is 15 amino acids long. The V and J ends lost 5 bases and 7 bases respectively, with 17 bases between them. Preparation of the TCRbeta library involved a method that used unique molecular identifiers. MiXCR, run by TCRdb on the PCR reads, gives a single entry per CDR3 protein. This sample carries 500,000 or so distinct CDR3 sequences, 30% to 35% of them seen once, and the ten largest clones take roughly 2.5%.

Sequencing was performed on PBMCs from the stem cell graft donor, taken from the stem cell graft. V usage is TRBV7-2 and J usage is TRBJ2-2, with D perhaps matching TRBD1 (5 bases). This clonotype was sampled from a human donor who donated a stem cell graft to a child with aplastic anemia. The CDR3 bases are TGTGCCAGCAGCCTCGCCCAGGGAACGATCGGGGAGCTGTTTTTT. Its translation is CASSLAQGTIGELFF.